This entry concerns a single T cell receptor beta chain. This sample was included in a study of T cell changes during pregnancy in multiple sclerosis. Germline values: CDR1 SGHAT, CDR2 FQNNGV. CDR3 size: 15 residues. V lost 5 bases to trimming and J lost 4 bases, with 17 bases between them. Measured with immunoSEQ multiplex PCR; TCRdb has only the in-frame clones, and not every one. The repertoire holds 40,000 to 55,000 clones, around 90% seen once, with roughly 4.5% in the top ten. Material: peripheral blood, obtained in the second trimester of pregnancy. The rearrangement links TRBV11-2 to TRBJ2-5; maybe TRBD2 (6 bases). The clonotype originates from a female donor in good health, enrolled as a control in a pregnancy study. This CDR3 is CASSRNVLASETQYF. CDR3 nucleotide sequence: TGTGCCAGCAGCCGGAACGTACTAGCATCAGAGACCCAGTACTTC.